This is a list of T cell receptor beta chains from one sample in a study of blood T cell repertoires in COVID-19. The repertoire was sequenced with immunoSEQ multiplex PCR; TCRdb's copy has only in-frame clones and lacks some. This table holds approximately 280,000 clones, 85% found once. Sequencing was done on a sample of PBMCs or T cells enriched from blood (not recorded which). Receptors were obtained from a woman aged 45 to 65 who had recovered from COVID-19. CDR3s include the opening cysteine and the closing phenylalanine or tryptophan. D genes are given only for firm matches. Clone size is shown for a subset of rows, as once, few, many or a class of expanded clone.

TRBV6-5,15,TRBD1,NA,TRBJ1-6,CASSSWDRDNSPLHF,TGTGCCAGCAGTTCATGGGACAGGGATAATTCACCCCTCCACTTT
TRBV2,13,TRBD1,NA,TRBJ2-7,CASSPTGGYEQYF,TGTGCCAGCAGCCCCACAGGGGGCTACGAGCAGTACTTC
TRBV29-1,12,TRBD1,NA,TRBJ2-7,CSVRDRVDEQYF,TGCAGCGTTAGGGACAGGGTAGACGAGCAGTACTTC
TRBV15,13,NA,NA,TRBJ1-4,CATSRDIYEKLFF,TGTGCCACCAGCAGAGATATCTATGAAAAACTGTTTTTT
TRBV5-1,16,TRBD1,NA,TRBJ1-4,CASSLLQGGTNEKLFF,TGCGCCAGCAGCTTGCTACAGGGGGGCACTAATGAAAAACTGTTTTTT
TRBV19,15,TRBD2,NA,TRBJ2-2,CASSISAGGAGELFF,TGTGCCAGTAGTATCTCAGCGGGAGGAGCCGGGGAGCTGTTTTTT
TRBV5-1,19,NA,NA,TRBJ2-5,CASSFGMGAGGHSQETQYF,TGCGCCAGCAGCTTTGGGATGGGTGCAGGGGGGCATTCACAAGAGACCCAGTACTTC
TRBV2,16,TRBD2,NA,TRBJ2-3,CASIDAGTRSTDTQYF,TGTGCCAGCATTGACGCGGGGACTAGAAGTACAGATACGCAGTATTTT
TRBV6-4,12,TRBD1,once,TRBJ2-7,CARGQGNYGQYF,TGTGCCAGGGGACAGGGCAACTACGGACAGTACTTC
TRBV19,16,TRBD2,NA,TRBJ2-1,CASSIGLAGFYNEQFF,TGTGCCAGTAGTATCGGGCTAGCGGGTTTCTACAATGAGCAGTTCTTC
TRBV9,14,TRBD1,NA,TRBJ2-3,CASSERQGADTQYF,TGTGCCAGCAGCGAGCGACAGGGTGCAGATACGCAGTATTTT
TRBV4-3,17,TRBD1,NA,TRBJ1-2,CASSQGTGQEHNYGYTF,TGCGCCAGCAGCCAAGGGACCGGACAGGAGCATAACTATGGCTACACCTTC
TRBV4-1,15,NA,NA,TRBJ1-5,CASSQVAARNQPQHF,TGCGCCAGCAGCCAAGTGGCAGCGAGGAATCAGCCCCAGCATTTT
TRBV29-1,13,NA,NA,TRBJ1-1,CSAGSIMNTEAFF,TGCAGCGCAGGGAGTATCATGAACACTGAAGCTTTCTTT
TRBV7-2,13,NA,NA,TRBJ1-2,CASSLTGLDGYTF,TGTGCCAGCAGCTTAACAGGGCTGGATGGCTACACCTTC
TRBV29-1,13,TRBD1,NA,TRBJ2-5,CSVAETGSETQYF,TGCAGCGTTGCAGAGACAGGGTCAGAGACCCAGTACTTC
TRBV7-2,16,TRBD2,NA,TRBJ2-1,CASSSKTSGRGNEQFF,TGTGCCAGCAGCTCGAAGACTAGCGGGAGGGGGAATGAGCAGTTCTTC
TRBV7-8,16,TRBD1,NA,TRBJ1-1,CASSSRSGQGVTEAFF,TGTGCCAGCAGCTCCCGTTCCGGACAGGGGGTCACTGAAGCTTTCTTT
TRBV14,15,NA,NA,TRBJ1-1,CASSQVGAGRTEAFF,TGTGCCAGCAGCCAAGTCGGTGCGGGGAGGACTGAAGCTTTCTTT
TRBV30,15,NA,NA,TRBJ1-5,CAWSVGGILNQPQHF,TGTGCCTGGAGTGTTGGGGGGATTCTCAATCAGCCCCAGCATTTT
TRBV19,15,TRBD1,NA,TRBJ1-1,CASSRTGNTGAEAFF,TGTGCCAGTAGTAGGACAGGCAACACAGGGGCTGAAGCTTTCTTT
TRBV15,15,NA,NA,TRBJ1-6,CATSRSRQDNSPLHF,TGTGCCACCAGCAGAAGTCGACAGGATAATTCACCCCTCCACTTT
TRBV3-1/TRBV3-2,18,TRBD2,NA,TRBJ2-6,CASSLTLGGASGANVLTF,TGTGCCAGCAGCCTCACTCTGGGAGGGGCCTCTGGGGCCAACGTCCTGACTTTC
TRBV28,15,NA,NA,TRBJ1-4,CASNQGGASNEKLFF,TGTGCCAGCAACCAGGGCGGGGCTTCTAATGAAAAACTGTTTTTT
TRBV19,16,TRBD1,NA,TRBJ2-1,CASSPRTGGAINEQFF,TGTGCCAGTAGTCCGCGGACAGGGGGCGCGATTAATGAGCAGTTCTTC
TRBV5-4,14,TRBD1,NA,TRBJ2-7,CASSERQGSYEQYF,TGTGCCAGCAGTGAGCGACAGGGTTCCTACGAGCAGTACTTC
TRBV7-8,17,TRBD2,NA,TRBJ2-1,CASSFRARTSGIGEQFF,TGTGCCAGCAGCTTTAGGGCCCGAACTAGCGGGATTGGTGAGCAGTTCTTC
TRBV19,17,TRBD1,NA,TRBJ2-7,CASSLRAGTGRSYEQYF,TGTGCCAGTAGTCTAAGGGCCGGGACAGGACGATCCTACGAGCAGTACTTC
TRBV19,13,TRBD2,NA,TRBJ2-5,CASSTGLAETKYF,TGTGCCAGTAGTACGGGACTAGCGGAGACAAAGTACTTC
TRBV27,15,NA,NA,TRBJ2-1,CASSSIDGKYNEQFF,TGTGCCAGCAGTTCGATTGACGGGAAATACAATGAGCAGTTCTTC
TRBV27,15,NA,many,TRBJ2-3,CASSLSWQGTDTQYF,TGTGCCAGCAGTTTAAGTTGGCAGGGCACAGATACGCAGTATTTT
TRBV5-1,14,NA,NA,TRBJ1-1,CASSTQGSTAEAFF,TGCGCCAGCAGCACCCAAGGAAGCACAGCTGAAGCTTTCTTT
TRBV10-3,16,NA,NA,TRBJ2-7,CAISADLARHRYEQYF,TGTGCCATCAGCGCGGACCTAGCAAGACATCGCTACGAGCAGTACTTC
TRBV19,14,TRBD1,NA,TRBJ2-7,CASTRTGYSYEQYF,TGTGCCAGTACTCGGACAGGTTACTCCTACGAGCAGTACTTC
TRBV2,17,NA,NA,TRBJ2-6,CASSAARAYSGANVLTF,TGTGCCAGCAGTGCGGCGCGGGCGTACTCTGGGGCCAACGTCCTGACTTTC
TRBV24-1,13,TRBD2,NA,TRBJ2-3,CATSRGGTDTQYF,TGTGCCACCAGTCGGGGGGGCACAGATACGCAGTATTTT
TRBV5-6,15,TRBD1,NA,TRBJ1-1,CASSVGTGGYTEAFF,TGTGCCAGCAGCGTCGGGACAGGAGGGTACACTGAAGCTTTCTTT
TRBV7-3,15,NA,once,TRBJ1-6,CASSPSSSYNSPLHF,TGTGCCAGCAGCCCTTCGAGCTCCTATAATTCACCCCTCCACTTT
TRBV6-6,14,NA,NA,TRBJ2-2,CASSYSTESGELFF,TGTGCCAGCAGTTACTCGACGGAGTCCGGGGAGCTGTTTTTT
TRBV7-6,13,TRBD1,NA,TRBJ1-2,CASSPGTEYGYTF,TGTGCCAGCAGCCCCGGGACAGAGTATGGCTACACCTTC
TRBV19,11,NA,NA,TRBJ1-2,CASRDFYGYTF,TGTGCCAGCCGGGACTTCTATGGCTACACCTTC
TRBV10-3,14,TRBD1,NA,TRBJ2-7,CAISQAGTEYEQYF,TGTGCCATCAGCCAAGCCGGGACAGAATACGAGCAGTACTTC
TRBV27,14,NA,NA,TRBJ2-7,CASSFATYRDEQYF,TGTGCCAGCAGTTTCGCAACCTACAGGGACGAGCAGTACTTC
TRBV27,13,NA,once,TRBJ1-3,CASSPIRGNTIYF,TGTGCCAGCAGTCCTATCCGTGGAAACACCATATATTTT